The 22 T cell receptor beta chains presented below share a single source sample, sequenced in a study of blood T cell repertoires in COVID-19. Clones were read by immunoSEQ multiplex PCR, and TCRdb kept only the in-frame ones, dropping some. The table has 130,000 to 150,000 clones, about 86% seen once. The sequencing sample was made of peripheral blood. These receptors originate from a woman of 80 years or more with acute or convalescent COVID-19.

CDR3 DNA: TGTGCCAGCGTCAGGGGCTATGGCTACACCTTC. It codes for CASVRGYGYTF. The chain uses TRBV12-3 or TRBV12-4 and TRBJ1-2; possible D gene TRBD1, 6 bases. There are 11 residues in the CDR3. V lost 8 bases to trimming and J lost 4 bases, with 8 bases between them.

This chain uses TRBV7-3 with TRBJ2-7, with 7 positions matching TRBD2. The CDR3 covers 14 residues. V shed 5 bases, J shed 3 bases, and the junction held 7 bases outside the gene matches. Per germline, CDR1 SGHTA and CDR2 FQGTGA. The CDR3 coding sequence is TGTGCCAGCAGCCCAAGCGGGGCCGTCTACGAGCAGTACTTC. Translated, it gives CASSPSGAVYEQYF.

The genes are TRBV7-6 and TRBJ2-1, with 11 bases aligning to TRBD1. The germline V gene has CDR1 SGHVS and CDR2 FNYEAQ. The ends lost 2 bases at V and 7 bases at J; junction bases unmatched: 13. The CDR3 is 18 residues long. CDR3 loop: CASSLRPSGQGAGNEQFF. In DNA form, the CDR3 reads TGTGCCAGCAGCTTAAGGCCCAGCGGACAGGGGGCAGGTAATGAGCAGTTCTTC.

The table lists this clone with a count of one. CDR3 residues: CASSLVFAGGSKVDTQYF. The CDR3 DNA reads TGCGCCAGCAGCTTGGTCTTCGCGGGGGGGTCCAAGGTAGATACGCAGTATTTT. The J gene is TRBJ2-3, the V gene TRBV5-1; 9 nucleotides agree with TRBD2. This CDR3 is 18 amino acids long. V lost 0 bases and J lost 5; bases outside the gene matches: 13. Per germline, CDR1 SGHRS and CDR2 YFSETQ.

This clone appeared a few times. The chain links TRBV7-2 to TRBJ2-7, with 10 positions matching TRBD1. The CDR3 totals 16 residues. Germline trimming cut 1 base from V and 7 bases from J; bases unmatched to any gene: 10. Germline values: CDR1 SGHTA, CDR2 FQGNSA. The CDR3 sequence: CASSLVAGTGVGEQYF. The CDR3 DNA sequence: TGTGCCAGCAGCTTAGTAGCCGGGACAGGGGTTGGGGAGCAGTACTTC.

This clone was counted a few times. The chain couples TRBV5-4 to TRBJ2-7; the match to TRBD2 covers 9 bases. This CDR3 is built from 16 residues. Germline V gene data show CDR1 as SGHNT and CDR2 as YYREEE (reference sequence). With 0 bases clipped from V and 3 bases from J, the junction kept 7 bases outside the gene matches. The CDR3 DNA reads as TGTGCCAGCAGCTTGGGGGCTAGCGGGGACTTCTACGAGCAGTACTTC. It encodes CASSLGASGDFYEQYF. Looking up the rest from reference TRBV5-4 and TRBJ2-7 gives the full variable domain: ETGVTQSPTHLIKTRGQQVTLRCSSQSGHNTVSWYQQALGQGPQFIFQYYREEENGRGNFPPRFSGLQFPNYSSELNVNALELDDSALYLCASSLGASGDFYEQYFGPGTRLTVT.

This clone was recorded a few times. This chain links TRBV5-1 with TRBJ1-1, with D unresolved. The germline V gene encodes CDR1 SGHRS and CDR2 YFSETQ. The CDR3 extends over 16 amino acids. The V end lost 2 bases, the J end lost 1 base, and 15 bases lay between the germline ends. CDR3 bases: TGCGCCAGCAGCTTAACAGCCGGTGTAGGGAACACTGAAGCTTTCTTT. This sequence encodes CASSLTAGVGNTEAFF.

The rearrangement links TRBV13 to TRBJ1-1; TRBD1 agrees at 7 bases. Germline-derived CDR1 and CDR2 are PRHDT and FYEKMQ (reference sequence). This CDR3 comprises 15 residues. Trimming took 1 base from V and 1 from J; bases not matched to a gene: 3. The CDR3 nucleotides read TGTGCCAGCAGCTTAGCCCGGACAGGGAACACTGAAGCTTTCTTT. It translates to CASSLARTGNTEAFF.

The V gene is TRBV10-3, the J gene TRBJ2-1; 8 nucleotides match TRBD1. Germline CDR1 reads ENHRY; CDR2 reads SYGVKD. This CDR3 spans 14 amino acids. The trim removed 10 bases at V and 5 bases at J, leaving 10 bases unmatched. CDR3 region: CATTRTGTNNEQFF. The CDR3 DNA reads TGTGCCACAACCCGGACAGGGACAAACAATGAGCAGTTCTTC.

V and J are TRBV30 and TRBJ1-1; possible D gene TRBD1, 5 bases. CDR3 length equals 12 residues. Looked up from germline, CDR1 is GTSNPN and CDR2 is SVGIG (reference sequence). V was clipped by 2 bases and J by 6 bases, with 10 bases between them. DNA for the CDR3: TGTGCCTGGAGTCAGGGTCTAGCTGAAGCTTTCTTT. The encoded protein is CAWSQGLAEAFF.

The chain carries TRBV7-8 and TRBJ2-1; 10 positions match TRBD1. This CDR3 contains 15 residues. Germline V CDR1 and CDR2: SGHVS, FQNEAQ. Trimming at V came to 5 bases and at J to 7 bases, leaving 8 bases not matched to a gene. In DNA, the CDR3 is TGTGCCAGCAGCGCCGGGACAGGGGAGGGTAATGAGCAGTTCTTC. Amino acid sequence: CASSAGTGEGNEQFF.

The V call is TRBV7-2, the J call TRBJ2-5; 9 nucleotides align to TRBD1. This CDR3 region has 17 residues. The V and J ends lost 1 base and 5 bases, in that order; junction bases with no gene match: 11. CDR1 SGHTA and CDR2 FQGNSA come from the germline V gene. The CDR3 here is CASSLVWDRVFDETQYF. The CDR3 region has the DNA TGTGCCAGCAGCTTAGTCTGGGACAGGGTGTTTGACGAGACCCAGTACTTC.

The rearrangement links TRBV5-5 to TRBJ1-1; D is possibly TRBD1 (6 bases). CDR1 is SGHKS, CDR2 YYEKEE, per germline (reference sequence). This CDR3 has 15 amino acids. Trimming left V 2 bases short and J 6 bases short, with 17 bases between. CDR3 sequence (DNA): TGTGCCAGCAGCTTATTAGGTGGGGGCACCCCTGAAGCTTTCTTT. Protein: CASSLLGGGTPEAFF.

This clone was recorded a few times. The chain joins TRBV7-9 to TRBJ2-2; D is unclear. Per the germline V gene, CDR1 is SEHNR and CDR2 is FQNEAQ (reference sequence). The CDR3 covers 12 residues. Trimming took 6 bases from V and 7 from J, leaving 9 bases between them. The CDR3 coding sequence is TGTGCCAGCAGTAATGCCGGCGGGGAGCTGTTTTTT. Residues: CASSNAGGELFF.

The chain joins TRBV10-3 to TRBJ1-4; 10 bases are a match to TRBD1. The CDR3 loop spans 14 amino acids. Germline V gene lookup returns CDR1 ENHRY and CDR2 SYGVKD. J was trimmed by 8 bases and V by 6 bases; bases with no gene match: 6. As DNA, the CDR3 is TGTGCCATCAGCACCGGGACAGGGGAGGAAAAACTGTTTTTT. Encoded protein: CAISTGTGEEKLFF.

The chain is built from TRBV5-1 and TRBJ1-6, with 7 bases lining up with TRBD1. Trimming removed 3 bases from V and 7 bases from J; junction bases left unmatched: 4. This CDR3 has 14 residues. Germline values: CDR1 SGHRS, CDR2 YFSETQ. The CDR3 DNA follows: TGCGCCAGCAGCTATACAGGGGAAAATTCACCCCTCCACTTT. This encodes CASSYTGENSPLHF.

The chain carries TRBV4-2 and TRBJ1-4; a weak D match, TRBD1 (5 bases). The V gene lost 6 bases and the J gene lost 0 bases, with 11 bases spanning the gap. The CDR3 is made up of 15 amino acids. Germline CDR1 LGHNA, CDR2 YNFKEQ. CDR3 loop: CASRLRGSTNEKLFF. CDR3 DNA sequence: TGTGCCAGCAGACTAAGGGGATCAACTAATGAAAAACTGTTTTTT.

This chain uses TRBV5-1 with TRBJ1-2; D remains unclear. Germline V gives CDR1 SGHRS, CDR2 YFSETQ. The CDR3 is 13 residues long. V was cut by 4 bases and J by 0 bases, with 7 bases left in between. The CDR3, as DNA: TGCGCCAGCAGCCAAGACACTAACTATGGCTACACCTTC. Protein sequence: CASSQDTNYGYTF.

The chain employs TRBV9 and TRBJ2-7, with TRBD2 identical over 8 bases. Per germline, CDR1 SGDLS and CDR2 YYNGEE. This CDR3 is 13 amino acids long. V lost 10 bases to trimming and J lost 2 bases; unmatched junction nucleotides: 8. CDR3 coding DNA: TGTGCCCGCGGGCCGGGGGGGGCCTACGAGCAGTACTTC. It codes for CARGPGGAYEQYF.

The chain recombines TRBV5-4 with TRBJ2-1; 7 positions match TRBD2. Trimming at V came to 1 base and at J to 2 bases, leaving 6 bases not matched to a gene. The CDR3 has 16 amino acids. The germline CDR1 and CDR2 sequences are SGHNT and YYREEE (reference sequence). CDR3: CASSLFLGGAYNEQFF. CDR3 nucleotides: TGTGCCAGCAGCTTGTTTTTGGGGGGGGCCTACAATGAGCAGTTCTTC.

This rearrangement joins TRBV20-1 to TRBJ1-2; tentative D call: TRBD1 (5 bases). The germline V gene encodes CDR1 DFQATT and CDR2 SNEGSKA (reference sequence). CDR3 length: 14 amino acids. The germline V and J ends were trimmed by 3 bases and 2 bases, with 13 bases remaining between them. CDR3 DNA sequence: TGCAGTGCTAGTCGTACCTCAGGGAACTATGGCTACACCTTC. Translating gives CSASRTSGNYGYTF.

J is TRBJ1-4 and V is TRBV19, with 8 bases that match TRBD1. There are 15 residues in the CDR3. Trimming took 6 bases from V and 7 from J; bases not matched to a gene: 10. Germline-derived CDR1 and CDR2 are LNHDA and SQIVND (reference sequence). CDR3 bases: TGTGCCAGTAGAAGGGGACAGGAGGGGCGTGAAAAACTGTTTTTT. It specifies CASRRGQEGREKLFF.